A single sample gave rise to the 12 T cell receptor beta chains below, sequenced in a study of blood T cell repertoires in COVID-19. Sequencing was performed with immunoSEQ multiplex PCR; in TCRdb, only in-frame clones are kept and a portion is missing. The sample carries about 270,000 clones, 70% to 90% recorded once. Specimen: PBMCs or T cells enriched from blood (not recorded which). The origin of the receptors is a woman in her 30s with acute COVID-19.

The chain has TRBV18 and TRBJ1-1; no firm D call. The CDR3 runs 11 residues. V lost 5 bases and J 6 bases, leaving 7 bases between the germline ends. The germline V gene has CDR1 KGHSH and CDR2 LQKENI. The CDR3 is CASSKSSEAFF. CDR3 DNA sequence: TGTGCCAGCTCAAAGAGCTCTGAAGCTTTCTTT. The full variable domain, its missing parts supplied by reference TRBV18 and TRBJ1-1, is NAGVMQNPRHLVRRRGQEARLRCSPMKGHSHVYWYRQLPEEGLKFMVYLQKENIIDESGMPKERFSAEFPKEGPSILRIQQVVRGDSAAYFCASSKSSEAFFGQGTRLTVV.

This sequence joins TRBV5-8 and TRBJ1-2; 9 bases line up with TRBD1. The trim removed 2 bases at V and 6 bases at J, leaving 5 bases unmatched. Looked up from germline, CDR1 is SGHTS and CDR2 is YDEGEE. The CDR3 totals 14 residues. Here the CDR3 reads CASSFLGQGNGYTF. In nucleotides, the CDR3 is TGTGCCAGCAGCTTCCTGGGACAGGGAAATGGCTACACCTTC. The variable domain in full, with the rest retrieved from reference TRBV5-8 and TRBJ1-2, is EAGVTQSPTHLIKTRGQQATLRCSPISGHTSVYWYQQALGLGLQFLLWYDEGEERNRGNFPPRFSGRQFPNYSSELNVNALELEDSALYLCASSFLGQGNGYTFGSGTRLTVV.

The chain carries TRBV29-1 and TRBJ2-1, with 8 bases fitting TRBD2. Germline V gene data show CDR1 as SQVTM and CDR2 as ANQGSEA. The CDR3 has 12 residues. V gave up 7 bases and J gave up 5 bases; unmatched junction bases: 4. DNA of the CDR3: TGCAGCGCGAAACTAGCGGACAATGAGCAGTTCTTC. This translates into CSAKLADNEQFF.

This clone was counted a few times. The rearrangement uses TRBV10-3 and TRBJ2-3, with D possibly matching TRBD2 (6 bases). Trimming took off 7 bases at V and 2 bases at J, with 10 bases between the two ends. The germline V gene has CDR1 ENHRY and CDR2 SYGVKD. The CDR3 covers 13 residues. This CDR3 is CAIKGLPTDTQYF. The CDR3 DNA sequence: TGTGCCATCAAGGGACTTCCCACAGATACGCAGTATTTT.

This clone has just one count. Other DNA sequences of this sample code for an identical CDR3. The V gene is TRBV3-1 (or the pseudogene TRBV3-2), the J gene TRBJ1-6; 7 nucleotides line up with TRBD1. This CDR3 spans 14 amino acids. The germline CDR1 and CDR2 sequences are LGHDT and YNNKEL (reference sequence). Losses at the gene ends were 1 base for V and 6 bases for J; bases not matched to a gene: 0. The CDR3 sequence: CASSQGQGNSPLHF. CDR3 sequence (DNA): TGTGCCAGCAGCCAAGGACAGGGTAATTCACCCCTCCACTTT.

The chain recombines TRBV6-5 with TRBJ1-1, with D perhaps matching TRBD1 (5 bases). Germline V gene data show CDR1 as MNHEY and CDR2 as SVGAGI. Trimming cost V 6 bases and J 5 bases, with 13 bases left between them. This CDR3 has 13 amino acids. CDR3 residues: CASRLTGETEAFF. The CDR3 DNA sequence: TGTGCCAGCAGACTCACAGGAGAGACTGAAGCTTTCTTT.

The chain recombines TRBV3-1 (or the pseudogene TRBV3-2) with TRBJ2-7; 8 bases are shared with TRBD1. V dropped 4 bases and J dropped 6; count of bases not matched to a gene: 2. Germline V gives CDR1 LGHDT, CDR2 YNNKEL (reference sequence). This CDR3 comprises 12 residues. CDR3 bases: TGTGCCAGCAGCCTAGGACAGGGCGAGCAGTACTTC. Amino acids: CASSLGQGEQYF.

This clone was counted once. The DNA for the CDR3 is TGCGCCAGCAGCTTGGGGGGACAGGGTAACGGTGAGCAGTTCTTC. Translating it yields CASSLGGQGNGEQFF. The V call is TRBV5-1, the J call TRBJ2-1; 9 nucleotides match TRBD1. The CDR3 consists of 15 residues. J lost 9 bases, V lost 0 bases, and 7 bases had no gene match. CDR1 and CDR2 (germline): SGHRS, YFSETQ.

This clone was seen more than once but under ten times. The chain links TRBV29-1 to TRBJ1-1, with 10 bases aligning to TRBD1. The V and J ends lost 0 bases and 5 bases, in that order; junction bases with no gene match: 9. The CDR3 runs to 16 residues. Germline lookup yields CDR1 SQVTM and CDR2 ANQGSEA. DNA for the CDR3: TGCAGCGTTGAAGATCTTATTTGGGACAGGGGTACTGAAGCTTTCTTT. Encoded protein: CSVEDLIWDRGTEAFF. The variable domain in full, completed from reference TRBV29-1 and TRBJ1-1, reads SAVISQKPSRDICQRGTSLTIQCQVDSQVTMMFWYRQQPGQSLTLIATANQGSEATYESGFVIDKFPISRPNLTFSTLTVSNMSPEDSSIYLCSVEDLIWDRGTEAFFGQGTRLTVV.

The V and J genes are TRBV27 and TRBJ1-4, with TRBD1 as a possible D gene (5 bases). Germline V gives CDR1 MNHEY, CDR2 SMNVEV (reference sequence). V was cut by 6 bases and J by 5 bases, with 13 bases left in between. The CDR3 has 14 amino acids. The CDR3 DNA is TGTGCCAGCAGGACTACCGGGGGAAATGAAAAACTGTTTTTT. Protein: CASRTTGGNEKLFF.

This rearrangement joins TRBV2 to TRBJ2-7; no definite D call. From germline, CDR1 is SNHLY and CDR2 FYNNEI. V lost 8 bases and J 1 base, leaving 6 bases between the germline ends. The CDR3 totals 11 residues. This CDR3 reads CASQQSYEQYF. CDR3 coding DNA: TGTGCCAGCCAACAATCCTACGAGCAGTACTTC.

The chain combines TRBV14 with TRBJ2-1; 8 bases match TRBD2. CDR3 length: 16 amino acids. Per the germline V gene, CDR1 is SGHDN and CDR2 is FVKESK. V gave up 2 bases and J gave up 5 bases; unmatched junction bases: 8. The CDR3 nucleotides read TGTGCCAGCAGCCAAACCAGTAGCGGGACCCACAATGAGCAGTTCTTC. This sequence encodes CASSQTSSGTHNEQFF.